This T cell receptor beta chain was identified during a study of radiation and T cells in renal cell carcinoma. Whole-study context: Nephrectomy followed 15 Gy stereotactic body radiation by 4 weeks.

V lost 4 bases, J lost 8 bases, and 8 bases stayed unmatched. The CDR3 has 16 residues. CDR1 and CDR2 (germline): MGHDK, SYGVNS. Method: immunoSEQ multiplex PCR; TCRdb's copy keeps in-frame clones and lacks some. The sample contains some 100,000 clones, about four fifths of which appear only once. Points on this clone: Its antigen is unidentified.

Study conclusions and caveats: Pretreatment tumor biopsies were lacking, so baseline clonotypes are unknown.

Specified time point: baseline pretreatment blood. The treatment was: 15 Gy SBRT to primary tumor, nephrectomy 4 weeks later. Blood was sampled at baseline, 2 weeks and 4 weeks after SBRT. Clear cell pathology was present in this patient's renal cell carcinoma. The chain employs TRBV25-1 and TRBJ2-1; TRBD2 aligns across 13 bases. The receptor's source is a man aged 55-75 years with renal cell carcinoma. The source material was blood, sampled from a patient whose treatment included radiotherapy and nephrectomy. Here the CDR3 reads CASSGWTSGSEDEQFF. CDR3 nucleotides: TGTGCCAGCAGTGGATGGACTAGCGGGAGTGAGGATGAGCAGTTCTTC.